This section outlines one TCR beta chain sequence together with its context. J was trimmed by 5 bases and V by 4 bases; bases with no gene match: 7. The CDR3 totals 15 residues. Germline CDR1 GTSNPN, CDR2 SVGIG (reference sequence). This record comes from a study of T cell changes during pregnancy in multiple sclerosis. Using immunoSEQ multiplex PCR, the repertoire was profiled, and TCRdb retains in-frame clones only, with some absent. The data show approximately 48,000 clones, roughly 94% seen once. This clonotype originated in a female donor with multiple sclerosis, enrolled in a pregnancy study. The chain recombines TRBV30 with TRBJ2-2; 10 bases are a match to TRBD2. The sequencing used CD4+ T cells from peripheral blood mononuclear cells, collected in the second trimester of pregnancy. Here the CDR3 reads CAWNAALAGTGELFF. The DNA for the CDR3 is TGTGCCTGGAATGCGGCACTAGCGGGGACCGGGGAGCTGTTTTTT.